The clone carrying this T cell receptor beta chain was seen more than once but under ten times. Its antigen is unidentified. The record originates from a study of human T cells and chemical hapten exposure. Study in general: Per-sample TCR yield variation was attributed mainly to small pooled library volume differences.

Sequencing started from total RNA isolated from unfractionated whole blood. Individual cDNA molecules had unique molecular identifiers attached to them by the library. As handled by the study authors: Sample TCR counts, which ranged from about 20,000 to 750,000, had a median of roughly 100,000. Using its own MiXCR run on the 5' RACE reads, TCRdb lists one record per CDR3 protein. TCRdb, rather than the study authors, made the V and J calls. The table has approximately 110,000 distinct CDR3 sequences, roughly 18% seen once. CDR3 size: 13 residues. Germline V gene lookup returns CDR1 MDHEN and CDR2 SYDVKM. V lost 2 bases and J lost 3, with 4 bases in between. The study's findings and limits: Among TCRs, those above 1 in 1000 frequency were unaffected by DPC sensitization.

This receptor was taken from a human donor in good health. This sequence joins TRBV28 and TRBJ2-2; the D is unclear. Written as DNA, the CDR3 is TGTGCCAGCAGTTTACATTACACCGGGGAGCTGTTTTTT. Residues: CASSLHYTGELFF. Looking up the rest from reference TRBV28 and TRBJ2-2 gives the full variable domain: DVKVTQSSRYLVKRTGEKVFLECVQDMDHENMFWYRQDPGLGLRLIYFSYDVKMKEKGDIPEGYSVSREKKERFSLILESASTNQTSMYLCASSLHYTGELFFGEGSRLTVL.